Listed here is a single T cell receptor beta chain. The record originates from a study of blood T cell repertoires in COVID-19. Clones were read by immunoSEQ multiplex PCR, and TCRdb kept only the in-frame ones, dropping some. Among a few hundred thousand clones listed, 89% were seen once. The CDR3 consists of 14 residues. Germline loops: CDR1 LNHDA, CDR2 SQIVND (reference sequence). J gave up 2 bases and V 11 bases, and 7 bases lay outside the gene matches. The TCR was taken from a woman aged 40 to 50 who had recovered from COVID-19. Material: peripheral blood. The chain carries TRBV19 and TRBJ2-2; 8 bases fit TRBD1. CDR3 in amino acids: CAATQGGNTGELFF. CDR3 DNA sequence: TGTGCCGCAACACAGGGGGGAAACACCGGGGAGCTGTTTTTT. Variable domain in full (rest from reference TRBV19 and TRBJ2-2): DGGITQSPKYLFRKEGQNVTLSCEQNLNHDAMYWYRQDPGQGLRLIYYSQIVNDFQKGDIAEGYSVSREKKESFPLTVTSAQKNPTAFYLCAATQGGNTGELFFGEGSRLTVL.